One and the same sample provided the 10 T cell receptor beta chains below, sequenced in a study of Tregs in tolerant kidney transplant recipients. Produced via immunoSEQ multiplex PCR; TCRdb's table is partial and in-frame only. In the table there are roughly 120,000 clones, around 91% of which are singletons. The sequenced material came from CD4+ T cells from blood. Source of these receptors: a human donor in good health.

This clone was detected only once. An end of the junction differs from the germline gene, which may be a read error. The chain uses TRBV7-7 and TRBJ2-5; 15 bases align to TRBD2. The CDR3 is made up of 17 amino acids. The V gene's germline CDR1 is SSHAT and CDR2 FNYEAQ (reference sequence). The CDR3 DNA sequence: TGTGCTAGCAGCTTAGGGGGACTAGCGGGGGGCCAAGAGACCCAGTACTTC. This sequence encodes CASSLGGLAGGQETQYF.

The rearrangement links TRBV5-5 to TRBJ1-6; TRBD1 matches at 7 bases. Unmatched junction bases numbered 5, after V lost 1 base and J lost 7 bases. Germline V gives CDR1 SGHKS, CDR2 YYEKEE (reference sequence). The CDR3 is made up of 15 amino acids. CDR3 region: CASSLKRDRNSPLHF. In nucleotides, the CDR3 is TGTGCCAGCAGCTTGAAGAGGGACAGAAATTCACCCCTCCACTTT.

The chain employs TRBV2 and TRBJ1-2, with D perhaps TRBD1 (5 bases). Looked up from germline, CDR1 is SNHLY and CDR2 is FYNNEI. CDR3 length: 16 amino acids. With 3 bases removed from V and 1 base from J, the gap between germline ends came to 15 bases. The chain's CDR3 is CASSDQGPRNNYGYTF. The CDR3 DNA follows: TGTGCCAGCAGTGACCAGGGACCGCGAAATAACTATGGCTACACCTTC.

This chain connects TRBV30 to TRBJ1-5; D remains ambiguous. CDR3 length: 12 residues. The ends were cut back, 0 bases at V and 6 bases at J, with 6 bases in the middle. Per the germline V gene, CDR1 is GTSNPN and CDR2 is SVGIG (reference sequence). The CDR3 DNA is TGTGCCTGGAGTGTACAGAGTCAGCCCCAGCATTTT. It encodes CAWSVQSQPQHF.

The chain recombines TRBV7-9 with TRBJ2-2, with 7 bases that match TRBD1. CDR3 size: 14 residues. The trim removed 7 bases at V and 4 bases at J, leaving 6 bases unmatched. The germline gives CDR1 SEHNR, CDR2 FQNEAQ (reference sequence). DNA of the CDR3: TGTGCCAGCACATCACAGGGGACCACCGGGGAGCTGTTTTTT. It codes for CASTSQGTTGELFF.

The V and J genes are TRBV5-4 and TRBJ2-7; 11 nucleotides agree with TRBD1. The J segment lost 2 bases and the V segment lost 5 bases, leaving 6 bases of the junction unmatched. CDR1 is SGHNT, CDR2 YYREEE, per germline (reference sequence). This CDR3 contains 15 residues. Here the CDR3 reads CASSLQGQGAYEQYF. CDR3 bases: TGTGCCAGCAGTTTACAGGGACAGGGGGCCTACGAGCAGTACTTC.

The chain joins TRBV7-2 to TRBJ2-3; D might be TRBD1 (6 bases). This CDR3 spans 15 amino acids. V was pared by 6 bases and J by 0 bases, with 13 bases between. Germline V CDR1 and CDR2: SGHTA, FQGNSA. The CDR3 DNA reads as TGTGCCAGCAGTCCAACGACAGGAAGCACAGATACGCAGTATTTT. Translated: CASSPTTGSTDTQYF.

There are a few counts of this clone. This rearrangement joins TRBV9 to TRBJ1-1, with no clear D. The CDR3 is 14 residues long. V lost 6 bases and J lost 4, with 16 bases in between. Germline V lookup: CDR1 SGDLS, CDR2 YYNGEE. The CDR3 region has the DNA TGTGCCAGCACCCCCGGAGGGCACCTCACTGAAGCTTTCTTT. Translated: CASTPGGHLTEAFF.

The chain couples TRBV30 to TRBJ1-2; D is possibly TRBD1 (5 bases). The length of the CDR3 is 15 residues. Trimming removed 5 bases at V and 0 bases at J, with 16 bases between. CDR1 GTSNPN and CDR2 SVGIG come from the germline V gene (reference sequence). Written as DNA, the CDR3 is TGTGCCTGGGGCGGGAGGGACGGGGCTAACTATGGCTACACCTTC. The encoded protein is CAWGGRDGANYGYTF.

V is TRBV5-8 and J is TRBJ1-6; no clear D gene. The germline CDR1 and CDR2 sequences are SGHTS and YDEGEE. The germline V and J ends were trimmed by 1 base and 11 bases, with 13 bases remaining between them. The CDR3 length is 14 residues. The CDR3 loop reads CASSLFPIEPPLHF. Here the CDR3 DNA reads TGTGCCAGCAGCTTGTTTCCTATCGAGCCACCCCTCCACTTT.